These T cell receptor beta chains were read from a single sample in a study of T-cell reconstitution after alpha-beta-depleted transplantation in children. TCRdb reprocessed the PCR reads via MiXCR and lists one record per CDR3 protein. Of hundreds of thousands of distinct CDR3 sequences in the sample, around 13% are singletons; the top ten hold approximately 0.8%. Material: PBMCs, obtained before TCRalphabeta/CD19-depleted stem cell transplant. These receptor sequences come from a girl aged 2 to 10 with congenital amegakaryocytic thrombocytopenia, due to receive a stem cell transplant. Both conserved end residues are part of each CDR3. The order of the fields is clone size, V gene, D gene, J gene, CDR3 DNA, CDR3 protein. D genes are given only for firm matches. A clone size is listed for some rows: how often the clone was seen (once, few, many), or a class if it is expanded.

clone size: many; V gene: TRBV20-1; D gene: .; J gene: TRBJ2-3; CDR3 DNA: TGCAGTGCCGAGGACTGGGAAGGGGTCGATACGCAGTATTTT; CDR3 protein: CSAEDWEGVDTQYF
clone size: many; V gene: TRBV5-1; D gene: .; J gene: TRBJ2-5; CDR3 DNA: TGCGCCAGCAGCAGACCTCAGGGGCCCAAGCTTCTGTTCCTCCAAGAGACCCAGTACTTC; CDR3 protein: CASSRPQGPKLLFLQETQYF
clone size: few; V gene: TRBV9; D gene: TRBD2; J gene: TRBJ2-1; CDR3 DNA: TGTGCCAGCAGCCCCCGACTAGCGGAGTCCTACAATGAGCAGTTCTTC; CDR3 protein: CASSPRLAESYNEQFF
clone size: few; V gene: TRBV5-6; D gene: .; J gene: TRBJ2-2; CDR3 DNA: TGTGCCAGCAGCTTGCAGACCGCCCGGGGCACCGGGGAGCTGTTTTTT; CDR3 protein: CASSLQTARGTGELFF
clone size: many; V gene: TRBV28; D gene: TRBD2; J gene: TRBJ2-3; CDR3 DNA: TGTGCCAGCAGTGGACTAGCGGGAGAAGATACGCAGTATTTT; CDR3 protein: CASSGLAGEDTQYF
clone size: .; V gene: TRBV7-9; D gene: .; J gene: TRBJ2-6; CDR3 DNA: TGTGCCAGCAGCTTAGGCGTCGGGAACGGGGCCAACGTCCTGACTTTC; CDR3 protein: CASSLGVGNGANVLTF
clone size: many; V gene: TRBV20-1; D gene: .; J gene: TRBJ2-5; CDR3 DNA: TGCAGTGCCAGAGAACCTGGGCGGGAGTACTTC; CDR3 protein: CSAREPGREYF
clone size: many; V gene: TRBV29-1; D gene: .; J gene: TRBJ2-7; CDR3 DNA: TGCAGCGTTGAAACCGGGGGGCGCTCCTACGAGCAGTACTTC; CDR3 protein: CSVETGGRSYEQYF
clone size: few; V gene: TRBV15; D gene: TRBD2; J gene: TRBJ2-2; CDR3 DNA: TGTGCCACCAGCAGACCGAGCGGGAGTTACACCGGGGAGCTGTTTTTT; CDR3 protein: CATSRPSGSYTGELFF
clone size: many; V gene: TRBV7-8; D gene: TRBD2; J gene: TRBJ2-1; CDR3 DNA: TGTGCCAGCAGCTTCGGACTAGCGGGAGCCAGTGAGCAGTTCTTC; CDR3 protein: CASSFGLAGASEQFF
clone size: many; V gene: TRBV7-9; D gene: TRBD2; J gene: TRBJ2-1; CDR3 DNA: TGTGCCAGCAGCTTATTAGTTAGCGGGAGGGCCGAATCCGGATTC; CDR3 protein: CASSLLVSGRAESGF
clone size: many; V gene: TRBV5-1; D gene: TRBD2; J gene: TRBJ2-1; CDR3 DNA: TGCGCCAGCAGCTTGCTGACTACTAGCGGGAGTGTGGGGAATGAGCAGTTCTTC; CDR3 protein: CASSLLTTSGSVGNEQFF
clone size: few; V gene: TRBV7-7; D gene: TRBD2; J gene: TRBJ2-3; CDR3 DNA: TGTGCCAGCAGCCCTACGACTAGCGGGACCTCGCTCGCTAGCACAGATACGCAGTATTTT; CDR3 protein: CASSPTTSGTSLASTDTQYF
clone size: .; V gene: TRBV20-1; D gene: .; J gene: TRBJ2-1; CDR3 DNA: TGCAGTGCCGCTCCGGGAGCGAGGAATGAGCAGTTCTTC; CDR3 protein: CSAAPGARNEQFF
clone size: .; V gene: TRBV20-1; D gene: TRBD2; J gene: TRBJ2-1; CDR3 DNA: TGCAGTGCTACTAGCGGCTCCTACAATGGGCAGTTCTTC; CDR3 protein: CSATSGSYNGQFF
clone size: many; V gene: TRBV28; D gene: .; J gene: TRBJ2-5; CDR3 DNA: TGTGCCAGCAGCCAACGACAGGTCCAAGAGACCCAGTACTTC; CDR3 protein: CASSQRQVQETQYF
clone size: many; V gene: TRBV7-6; D gene: TRBD2; J gene: TRBJ2-1; CDR3 DNA: TGTGCCAGCAGCTGGGCCCCGGCAGCGGGAGAGAGTGAGCAGTTCTTC; CDR3 protein: CASSWAPAAGESEQFF
clone size: .; V gene: TRBV5-1; D gene: .; J gene: TRBJ1-4; CDR3 DNA: TGCGCCAGCCAGGTGGCGCCTAATGAAAAACTGTTTTTT; CDR3 protein: CASQVAPNEKLFF